A single sample gave rise to the 27 T cell receptor beta chains below, sequenced in a study of cytomegalovirus exposure and HLA in healthy donors. 60 Vbeta and 13 Jbeta primers were used in PCR. Repertoires were generated with immunoSEQ multiplex PCR, while TCRdb's copy carries only in-frame clones and drops some. The table lists 100,000 to 150,000 clones, roughly a tenth of them singletons. The specimen sequenced was PBMCs. All receptors come from a woman aged 18 to 35 in good health and CMV-seropositive.

This clone was found a few times. DNA for the CDR3: TGTGCCAGTAGTATGGGACTAGGGGGATCAGATACGCAGTATTTT. It specifies CASSMGLGGSDTQYF. V usage is TRBV19 and J usage is TRBJ2-3; 8 bases fit TRBD2. The CDR3 runs 15 residues. Germline-derived CDR1 and CDR2 are LNHDA and SQIVND (reference sequence). V lost 3 bases, J lost 4 bases, and 6 bases stayed unmatched.

The gene calls are TRBV10-3 and TRBJ1-1; D possibly corresponds to TRBD1 (5 bases). Between the trimmed V and J ends, which lost 8 bases and 2 bases, there was a span of 12 bases. Germline V gene data show CDR1 as ENHRY and CDR2 as SYGVKD. The CDR3 contains 13 residues. CDR3 bases: TGTGCCATCGAAGGGGCTAGAAACACTGAAGCTTTCTTT. Protein: CAIEGARNTEAFF.

This clone was counted only a few times. The V call is TRBV5-4, the J call TRBJ2-1, with TRBD2 matching 7 bases. In germline, CDR1 is SGHNT, CDR2 YYREEE (reference sequence). V trimming: 2 bases; J trimming: 4 bases; junction bases outside the gene matches: 6. This CDR3 spans 15 amino acids. The CDR3 bases are TGTGCCAGCAGCTTTGGCGGGAGTGTTTACAATGAGCAGTTCTTC. Translating gives CASSFGGSVYNEQFF.

This clone was counted between two and nine times. The gene calls are TRBV7-6 and TRBJ1-4, with 10 bases lining up with TRBD1. Losses at the gene ends were 2 bases for V and 7 bases for J; bases not matched to a gene: 7. The CDR3 sequence is 16 residues long. In germline, CDR1 is SGHVS, CDR2 FNYEAQ. The CDR3 protein is CASSLSLRDRGEKLFF. The CDR3 DNA reads as TGTGCCAGCAGCTTATCTCTCAGGGACAGGGGTGAAAAACTGTTTTTT. The entire variable domain, with the rest obtained from reference TRBV7-6 and TRBJ1-4, is as follows: GAGVSQSPRYKVTKRGQDVALRCDPISGHVSLYWYRQALGQGPEFLTYFNYEAQQDKSGLPNDRFSAERPEGSISTLTIQRTEQRDSAMYRCASSLSLRDRGEKLFFGSGTQLSVL.

The chain couples TRBV2 to TRBJ1-1; D uncertain. This CDR3 contains 14 residues. Germline V lookup: CDR1 SNHLY, CDR2 FYNNEI. V lost 6 bases to trimming and J lost 0 bases, with 11 bases between them. The CDR3 DNA sequence: TGTGCCAGCAGACGGGAGCCGTTGAACACTGAAGCTTTCTTT. The encoded protein is CASRREPLNTEAFF.

The V gene is TRBV5-1, the J gene TRBJ1-1; 7 nucleotides line up with TRBD1. Germline V lookup: CDR1 SGHRS, CDR2 YFSETQ. The CDR3 runs to 16 residues. The ends lost 0 bases at V and 1 base at J; junction bases unmatched: 6. CDR3: CASSLVGGRQNTEAFF. The CDR3 DNA reads as TGCGCCAGCAGCTTGGTAGGGGGCCGGCAGAACACTGAAGCTTTCTTT.

In its sample, this clone was seen a few times. This rearrangement joins TRBV2 to TRBJ2-5; 9 bases line up with TRBD2. Germline V CDR1 and CDR2: SNHLY, FYNNEI. V was pared by 5 bases and J by 5 bases, with 9 bases of the junction left unmatched. This CDR3 is built from 15 residues. CDR3 DNA: TGTGCCAGCAGTCGATTAGCGGGAGAGTATGAGACCCAGTACTTC. This gives the protein CASSRLAGEYETQYF.

This clone turned up a few times. This CDR3 reads CASSQVPTGTGGGYTF. CDR3 coding DNA: TGTGCCAGCAGCCAAGTCCCCACCGGGACAGGTGGGGGCTACACCTTC. The chain combines TRBV14 with TRBJ1-2; 8 nucleotides match TRBD1. Germline CDR1 SGHDN, CDR2 FVKESK. V shed 1 base and J 8 bases; nucleotides not matched to a gene: 12. This CDR3 comprises 16 residues.

J is TRBJ2-7 and V is TRBV27, with D possibly matching TRBD2 (6 bases). The germline V gene has CDR1 MNHEY and CDR2 SMNVEV (reference sequence). V lost 5 bases, J lost 0 bases, and 14 bases lay in between. This CDR3 has 15 residues. The CDR3 loop reads CASSHVTRSSYEQYF. In nucleotides, the CDR3 is TGTGCCAGCAGTCACGTGACTAGATCCTCCTACGAGCAGTACTTC.

CDR3 DNA sequence: TGCGCCAGCAGCTGGGACACCAACACCGGGGAGCTGTTTTTT. It yields the protein CASSWDTNTGELFF. The chain links TRBV5-1 to TRBJ2-2; maybe TRBD1 (6 bases). In germline, CDR1 is SGHRS, CDR2 YFSETQ. CDR3 length equals 14 residues. With 3 bases removed from V and 2 bases from J, the gap between germline ends came to 8 bases.

This chain connects TRBV28 to TRBJ2-1; D is unclear. Trimming took 2 bases from V and 9 from J, leaving 5 bases between them. The CDR3 is 11 amino acids. Germline values: CDR1 MDHEN, CDR2 SYDVKM. Here the CDR3 reads CASSLVGEQFF. CDR3 nucleotides: TGTGCCAGCAGTTTAGTCGGTGAGCAGTTCTTC.

This clone has more than one count but fewer than ten. This chain links TRBV11-3 with TRBJ2-5, with a tentative D call TRBD1 (5 bases). This CDR3 spans 14 amino acids. Germline V gives CDR1 SGHNT, CDR2 YENEEA. Deletions cut 5 bases from V and 3 bases from J, with 13 bases between. CDR3 coding DNA: TGTGCCAGCAGCCCAGGGCCCGTGGAAGAGACCCAGTACTTC. Translation gives CASSPGPVEETQYF.

This clone was observed a handful of times. The J gene is TRBJ1-1, the V gene TRBV19; D unclear. Trimming removed 4 bases from V and 0 bases from J, with 6 bases in between. Germline V CDR1 and CDR2: LNHDA, SQIVND (reference sequence). This CDR3 region has 13 residues. DNA of the CDR3: TGTGCCAGTAGTACCCAGATGAACACTGAAGCTTTCTTT. Protein: CASSTQMNTEAFF.

There are a few counts of this clone. V is TRBV7-8 and J is TRBJ2-1; 9 positions agree with TRBD1. The germline V gene has CDR1 SGHVS and CDR2 FQNEAQ. CDR3 length equals 14 residues. Trimming cost V 6 bases and J 9 bases; bases outside gene matches: 9. CDR3 in DNA: TGTGCCAGCAGGCGGGACAGGGCCGGGGGTGAGCAGTTCTTC. Translating it yields CASRRDRAGGEQFF.

The CDR3 DNA follows: TGTGCCAGCAGCCGAGGGTTTATACGTGGAGCGGGAGAGGGCAATGAGCAGTTCTTC. Protein sequence: CASSRGFIRGAGEGNEQFF. This rearrangement joins TRBV9 to TRBJ2-1, with 8 bases identical to TRBD2. The trim removed 4 bases at V and 6 bases at J, leaving 21 bases unmatched. The CDR3 loop spans 19 amino acids. Germline CDR1 and CDR2: SGDLS and YYNGEE.

This clone was observed a few times. The V call is TRBV15, the J call TRBJ2-5, with a tentative D call TRBD2 (6 bases). Trimming left V 8 bases short and J 2 bases short, with 15 bases between. CDR3 length: 14 residues. The V gene's germline CDR1 is LNHNV and CDR2 YYDKDF (reference sequence). In DNA form, the CDR3 reads TGTGCCACCGCCTGGAGGGGCCGTCAAGAGACCCAGTACTTC. Protein sequence: CATAWRGRQETQYF. The full variable domain, rest sourced from reference TRBV15 and TRBJ2-5, is DAMVIQNPRYQVTQFGKPVTLSCSQTLNHNVMYWYQQKSSQAPKLLFHYYDKDFNNEADTPDNFQSRRPNTSFCFLDIRSPGLGDTAMYLCATAWRGRQETQYFGPGTRLLVL.

The table lists this clone with a few counts. The CDR3 nucleotides read TGTGCCAGCAAATTGGGGGCTACACCTACTCTTCCCGGGGAGCTGTTTTTT. This translates into CASKLGATPTLPGELFF. The J gene is TRBJ2-2, the V gene TRBV27, with D perhaps matching TRBD1 (6 bases). V gave up 7 bases and J gave up 6 bases, with 24 bases separating them. This CDR3 is 17 amino acids long. The germline CDR1 and CDR2 sequences are MNHEY and SMNVEV (reference sequence).

The chain has TRBV5-4 and TRBJ1-2; D gene ambiguous. Germline loops: CDR1 SGHNT, CDR2 YYREEE (reference sequence). This CDR3 is 11 amino acids long. V was shortened by 3 bases and J by 8 bases, with 8 bases between the two germline ends. This CDR3 is CASSWVGGYTF. In DNA, the CDR3 is TGTGCCAGCAGCTGGGTGGGCGGCTACACCTTC.

The sample holds a few counts of this clone. The J gene is TRBJ2-1, the V gene TRBV11-3; 9 positions agree with TRBD2. CDR3 length: 15 amino acids. Unmatched junction bases numbered 7, after V lost 4 bases and J lost 6 bases. From germline, CDR1 is SGHNT and CDR2 YENEEA. CDR3: CASSYSGSAGNEQFF. As DNA, the CDR3 is TGTGCCAGCAGCTATAGCGGGAGTGCAGGCAATGAGCAGTTCTTC.

This clone has a handful of counts. V usage is TRBV6-1 and J usage is TRBJ1-1, with 9 bases that match TRBD1. CDR1 is MNHNS, CDR2 SASEGT, per germline. CDR3 length: 13 amino acids. V lost 11 bases, J lost 3 bases, and 7 bases stayed unmatched. CDR3 sequence reads: CALMGQGYTEAFF. The CDR3 DNA sequence: TGTGCCTTAATGGGACAGGGCTACACTGAAGCTTTCTTT.

This clone has more than one count but fewer than ten. This sequence joins TRBV28 and TRBJ1-2, with 8 bases that match TRBD1. Germline CDR1 MDHEN, CDR2 SYDVKM. Trimming cost V 6 bases and J 8 bases; bases outside gene matches: 14. The CDR3 length is 15 residues. The CDR3 reads CASSHSLKTGVGYTF. CDR3 DNA sequence: TGTGCCAGCAGCCATTCCCTCAAGACAGGGGTGGGCTACACCTTC.

This clone was observed a handful of times. V usage is TRBV11-3 and J usage is TRBJ2-3; 8 positions match TRBD1. The V gene's germline CDR1 is SGHNT and CDR2 YENEEA. V trimming: 5 bases; J trimming: 5 bases; junction bases outside the gene matches: 18. The CDR3 has 18 amino acids. Here the CDR3 DNA reads TGTGCCAGCAGCACCGCAGGCCAAGGGACAGGTTTATTAGATACGCAGTATTTT. It yields the protein CASSTAGQGTGLLDTQYF.

The table lists this clone with a few counts. The chain uses TRBV27 and TRBJ2-3; TRBD1 might be the D (6 bases). V lost 3 bases and J lost 6, with 10 bases in between. Germline CDR1 is MNHEY and CDR2 is SMNVEV (reference sequence). The CDR3 has 13 amino acids. Written as DNA, the CDR3 is TGTGCCAGCAGTTTTTACACAGGGGATACGCAGTATTTT. Protein product: CASSFYTGDTQYF.

This sequence joins TRBV7-8 and TRBJ1-1; no clear D gene. This CDR3 has 13 amino acids. The germline gives CDR1 SGHVS, CDR2 FQNEAQ. The V end was cut by 3 bases, the J end by 11 bases, with 16 bases between. The CDR3: CASSLIEGVGAFF. CDR3 coding DNA: TGTGCCAGCAGCTTGATTGAGGGAGTGGGGGCTTTCTTT.

This clone appeared a few times. V usage is TRBV21-1 and J usage is TRBJ2-3; the listed D gene, TRBD2, was not tested against the DNA. TRBV21-1 is a recognized pseudogene. This CDR3 region has 13 residues. The CDR3 DNA reads as TGTGCCAGCAGCAAAGGCACTTGGGATACGCAGTATTTT. This gives the protein CASSKGTWDTQYF.

The chain links TRBV2 to TRBJ1-4, with 7 nucleotides matching TRBD1. Per germline, CDR1 SNHLY and CDR2 FYNNEI. This CDR3 has 15 residues. With V trimmed by 3 bases and J by 7 bases, 8 bases remained unmatched. The CDR3 DNA is TGTGCCAGCAGTGACCCCAACTACAGGGGTGAAAAACTGTTTTTT. This gives the protein CASSDPNYRGEKLFF.

This clone was observed a few times. The chain links TRBV11-2 to TRBJ2-7, with D uncertain. The V and J ends lost 1 base and 0 bases respectively, with 4 bases between them. The CDR3 contains 13 residues. The V gene's germline CDR1 is SGHAT and CDR2 FQNNGV. CDR3 sequence: CASSLAYSYEQYF. The CDR3, as DNA: TGTGCCAGCAGCTTAGCCTACTCCTACGAGCAGTACTTC.